Listed here is a single T cell receptor beta chain. This specimen belongs to a study of blood T cell repertoires in COVID-19. Study as a whole: The United States, Italy and Spain provided the acute and convalescent COVID-19 samples. From T cells, B-cell-depleted T cells, or PBMCs came the material, which was cDNA or gDNA.

Profiling relied on immunoSEQ multiplex PCR, and the TCRdb table lists in-frame clones only, not all of them. The data contain about 250,000 clones, around 88% of them seen just once; the ten biggest clones take up around 6.5%. The germline V and J ends were trimmed by 4 bases and 1 base, with 10 bases remaining between them. The CDR3 is 14 residues long. Germline loops: CDR1 MNHEY, CDR2 SVGEGT. The specimen was peripheral blood. This sequence originates from a woman in her twenties or thirties with COVID-19, enrolled during active disease. The V gene is TRBV6-2 or TRBV6-3, the J gene TRBJ1-1; no reliable D call. CDR3 coding DNA: TGTGCCAGCAGTTTTGGGAGTTCGAACACTGAAGCTTTCTTT. This gives the protein CASSFGSSNTEAFF.